These T cell receptor beta chains were read from a single sample in a study of T-cell reconstitution after alpha-beta-depleted transplantation in children. Each CDR3 protein gets one entry after TCRdb re-called the PCR reads with MiXCR. The data show about 240,000 distinct CDR3 sequences, with about 23% seen just once and roughly 2.5% held by the top ten. Material: PBMCs, obtained before TCRalphabeta/CD19-depleted stem cell transplant. These TCRs come from a girl aged 2 to 9 with Fanconi anemia, due to receive a stem cell transplant. The CDR3 runs from the conserved cysteine through the conserved F or W. D genes are given only for firm matches. Size values are once, few and many counts, or a class for expanded clones, and some rows have none.

CDR3aa	CDR3nt	v_gene	abundance	j_gene	d_gene
CSARDTGRRDEQYF	TGCAGTGCTAGAGATACCGGGCGGAGGGACGAGCAGTACTTC	TRBV20-1	-	TRBJ2-7	-
CASSPWVVLNEKLFF	TGTGCCAGCAGCCCCTGGGTCGTTCTTAATGAAAAACTGTTTTTT	TRBV11-2	once	TRBJ1-4	-
CASSYSLTGGWEQYF	TGTGCCAGCAGTTATAGCCTGACAGGCGGGTGGGAGCAGTACTTC	TRBV6-5	many	TRBJ2-7	-
CASGGDEQYF	TGTGCCTCGGGGGGCGACGAGCAGTACTTC	TRBV2	-	TRBJ2-7	-
CASSYFGVGRRTEAFF	TGTGCCAGCAGTTACTTCGGCGTAGGGAGGCGCACTGAAGCTTTCTTT	TRBV6-5	-	TRBJ1-1	-
CASSGDGGMNTEAFF	TGTGCCAGCAGTGGGGACGGAGGGATGAACACTGAAGCTTTCTTT	TRBV12-3/TRBV12-4	many	TRBJ1-1	-
CAIHSGGGSYEQYF	TGTGCCATCCATAGCGGAGGAGGATCCTACGAGCAGTACTTC	TRBV10-3	-	TRBJ2-7	-
CASSPSGQRLSSGANVLTF	TGTGCCAGCAGTCCATCGGGACAGCGGCTTAGCTCTGGGGCCAACGTCCTGACTTTC	TRBV12-3/TRBV12-4	many	TRBJ2-6	TRBD1
CASSFIGVGNQPQHF	TGTGCCAGCAGTTTTATCGGGGTGGGCAATCAGCCCCAGCATTTT	TRBV28	many	TRBJ1-5	-
CASSEYGGSGANVLTF	TGTGCCAGCAGTGAATACGGAGGGTCTGGGGCCAACGTCCTGACTTTC	TRBV25-1	few	TRBJ2-6	-
CASRAGTDYEQYF	TGTGCCAGCCGAGCAGGAACAGACTACGAGCAGTACTTC	TRBV12-3/TRBV12-4	many	TRBJ2-7	-
CASSEAGATDTQYF	TGTGCCAGCAGTGAAGCGGGCGCGACAGATACGCAGTATTTT	TRBV6-1	-	TRBJ2-3	-
CASSKVTREALNSSTDTQYF	TGTGCCAGCAGCAAAGTAACGCGGGAGGCCCTAAATTCTAGCACAGATACGCAGTATTTT	TRBV21-1	-	TRBJ2-3	-
CASSFPNTEAFF	TGCGCCAGCAGCTTTCCGAACACTGAAGCTTTCTTT	TRBV5-1	many	TRBJ1-1	-
CRPLLLNTYEQYF	TGCAGGCCCCTACTACTTAACACCTACGAGCAGTACTTC	TRBV20-1	many	TRBJ2-7	-
CASSVTSGSSYNEQFF	TGTGCCAGCAGCGTAACTAGCGGGAGCTCCTACAATGAGCAGTTCTTC	TRBV9	-	TRBJ2-1	TRBD2
CASREYRDKSWDSPLHF	TGTGCCAGCAGAGAGTACCGGGACAAGAGTTGGGATTCACCCCTCCACTTT	TRBV2	many	TRBJ1-6	-
CASSLAGQGAIEQYF	TGCGCCAGCAGCTTGGCGGGACAGGGGGCAATCGAGCAGTACTTC	TRBV5-1	many	TRBJ2-7	TRBD1
CASSYGGAVEDTQYF	TGTGCCAGCAGCTACGGGGGGGCCGTCGAAGATACGCAGTATTTT	TRBV13	-	TRBJ2-3	TRBD2
CASSLELGEQFF	TGCGCCAGCAGCTTGGAGCTGGGCGAGCAGTTCTTC	TRBV5-1	few	TRBJ2-1	-
CASSLRLAGTYEQYF	TGTGCCAGCAGCCTCAGACTAGCGGGGACCTACGAGCAGTACTTC	TRBV6-2/TRBV6-3	-	TRBJ2-7	TRBD2
CASSPRGIAGGPDTQYF	TGTGCCAGCAGCCCCAGGGGAATAGCGGGAGGCCCAGATACGCAGTATTTT	TRBV7-3	-	TRBJ2-3	TRBD2
CASSFWNSPRTYQPQHF	TGTGCCAGCAGTTTCTGGAACAGCCCTAGGACCTATCAGCCCCAGCATTTT	TRBV12-3/TRBV12-4	many	TRBJ1-5	-
CATGKQNYNEQFF	TGTGCCACCGGTAAACAGAATTACAATGAGCAGTTCTTC	TRBV28	many	TRBJ2-1	-
CASTEPGQGAKGYTF	TGTGCCAGCACCGAACCCGGACAGGGGGCTAAGGGCTACACCTTC	TRBV7-9	-	TRBJ1-2	TRBD1
CASSANLGGRELTNEQFF	TGTGCCAGCTCAGCAAACCTTGGTGGGAGGGAACTCACCAATGAGCAGTTCTTC	TRBV18	-	TRBJ2-1	TRBD2
CASSGTSGRTGELFF	TGTGCCAGCAGTGGAACTAGCGGGAGAACCGGGGAGCTGTTTTTT	TRBV2	-	TRBJ2-2	TRBD2
CASSSTSGSYEQYF	TGCGCCAGCAGCTCGACTAGCGGGTCCTACGAGCAGTACTTC	TRBV5-1	many	TRBJ2-7	TRBD2
CSVGSGRETQYF	TGCAGCGTTGGTAGCGGGAGAGAGACCCAGTACTTC	TRBV29-1	many	TRBJ2-5	TRBD2
CASSIRTGGEINEQFF	TGTGCCAGCAGCATACGGACAGGGGGCGAAATCAATGAGCAGTTCTTC	TRBV9	few	TRBJ2-1	TRBD1
CASSRTKETQYF	TGTGCCAGCAGTCGGACGAAAGAGACCCAGTACTTC	TRBV28	many	TRBJ2-5	-
CASSRGGWDYEQYF	TGTGCCAGCAGCCGAGGTGGATGGGACTACGAGCAGTACTTC	TRBV28	-	TRBJ2-7	-
CASSAGTVHNEKLFF	TGTGCCAGCAGCGCTGGGACGGTTCATAATGAAAAACTGTTTTTT	TRBV11-2	few	TRBJ1-4	-
CASSLEDSPLHF	TGTGCCAGCAGCTTAGAAGACTCACCCCTCCACTTT	TRBV13	many	TRBJ1-6	-
CASSPTHVGYEQYF	TGTGCCAGCAGCCCGACCCACGTGGGGTACGAGCAGTACTTC	TRBV7-2	-	TRBJ2-7	-
CASSFDPTADVNTGELFF	TGTGCCAGCAGCTTTGACCCAACGGCGGACGTGAACACCGGGGAGCTGTTTTTT	TRBV7-8	-	TRBJ2-2	-
CSALQAAQETQYF	TGCAGTGCCCTACAAGCAGCTCAAGAGACCCAGTACTTC	TRBV20-1	-	TRBJ2-5	-
CASSQESAGGQRHTQYF	TGCGCCAGCAGCCAAGAATCAGCGGGAGGCCAACGCCATACGCAGTATTTT	TRBV4-1	-	TRBJ2-3	TRBD2
CASSPSVSGRYNEQFF	TGTGCCAGCAGTCCTAGTGTGTCCGGGCGGTACAATGAGCAGTTCTTC	TRBV28	-	TRBJ2-1	-
CCAAGTSGDTRTDTQYF	TGCTGTGCTGCCGGGACTAGCGGGGACACACGAACAGATACGCAGTATTTT	TRBV20-1	few	TRBJ2-3	TRBD2
CASSLISGQGYEQYF	TGTGCCAGCAGCCTAATCTCCGGACAGGGGTACGAGCAGTACTTC	TRBV7-3	many	TRBJ2-7	TRBD1
CSARTGGLGLIQYF	TGCAGTGCTAGGACAGGGGGACTAGGGCTGATCCAGTACTTC	TRBV20-1	few	TRBJ2-5	-
CASMRDRVYEQYF	TGTGCCAGCATGCGGGACAGGGTGTACGAGCAGTACTTC	TRBV6-6	many	TRBJ2-7	TRBD1
CASSPELNRLSYEQYF	TGTGCCAGCAGCCCAGAGCTTAATAGACTTTCCTACGAGCAGTACTTC	TRBV9	few	TRBJ2-7	-
CAISDQGRNTEAFF	TGTGCCATCAGTGACCAAGGTAGGAACACTGAAGCTTTCTTT	TRBV10-3	few	TRBJ1-1	-
CASSYLGTGFYNEQFF	TGTGCCAGCAGTTATTTGGGGACGGGATTCTACAATGAGCAGTTCTTC	TRBV6-2/TRBV6-3	-	TRBJ2-1	-
CSAPDRAGYTF	TGCAGTGCCCCGGACAGGGCTGGCTACACCTTC	TRBV20-1	many	TRBJ1-2	TRBD1
CASSLVRTSIYNEQFF	TGTGCCAGCAGCTTAGTGAGGACTAGTATCTACAATGAGCAGTTCTTC	TRBV7-2	-	TRBJ2-1	TRBD2
CASAYSGGGTEAFF	TGCGCCAGCGCGTACTCGGGTGGAGGCACTGAAGCTTTCTTT	TRBV5-1	many	TRBJ1-1	-
CSVEDRLIGTDGNTIYF	TGCAGCGTTGAAGATCGTTTGATTGGGACAGACGGAAACACCATATATTTT	TRBV29-1	-	TRBJ1-3	TRBD1
CASSYGTPGWRGYTF	TGTGCCAGCAGTTACGGGACGCCGGGCTGGCGTGGCTACACCTTC	TRBV6-5	-	TRBJ1-2	-
CSAGQGIYEQYF	TGCAGTGCCGGACAGGGGATCTACGAGCAGTACTTC	TRBV20-1	few	TRBJ2-7	TRBD1
CASSGNNEQFF	TGTGCCAGCAGTGGGAACAATGAGCAGTTCTTC	TRBV2	-	TRBJ2-1	-
CSARDQRSDLYEQYF	TGCAGTGCTAGAGATCAAAGGTCAGACCTCTACGAGCAGTACTTC	TRBV20-1	few	TRBJ2-7	-